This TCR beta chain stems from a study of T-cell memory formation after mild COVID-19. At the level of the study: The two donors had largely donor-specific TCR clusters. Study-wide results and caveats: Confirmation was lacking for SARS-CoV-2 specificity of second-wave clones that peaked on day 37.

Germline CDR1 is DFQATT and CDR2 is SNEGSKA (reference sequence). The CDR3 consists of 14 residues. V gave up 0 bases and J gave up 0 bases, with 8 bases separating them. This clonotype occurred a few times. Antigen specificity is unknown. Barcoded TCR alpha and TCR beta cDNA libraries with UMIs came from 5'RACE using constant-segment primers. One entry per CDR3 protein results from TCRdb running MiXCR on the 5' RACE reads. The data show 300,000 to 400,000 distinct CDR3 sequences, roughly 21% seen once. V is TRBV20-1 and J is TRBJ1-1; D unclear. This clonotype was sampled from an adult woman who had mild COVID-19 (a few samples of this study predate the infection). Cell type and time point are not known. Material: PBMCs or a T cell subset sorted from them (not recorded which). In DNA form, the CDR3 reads TGCAGTGCTAGAGAGGAACTCATGAACACTGAAGCTTTCTTT. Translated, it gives CSAREELMNTEAFF.